Presented here are 25 T cell receptor beta chains from one specimen sequenced in a study of T cell repertoires in cytomegalovirus infection. These TCRs are of unknown antigen specificity. Using its own MiXCR run on the reads, TCRdb lists one record per CDR3 protein. Among about 920,000 distinct CDR3 sequences listed, roughly 30% were seen once. This material consisted of cultured CD8+ T cells from PBMCs, taken from culture after CMV antigen stimulation. Source of these receptors: a human donor in good health (CMV status not recorded). Some clones in this sample may be carry-over from other donors' samples.

This clonotype showed up just a few times. The rearrangement joins TRBV19 to TRBJ1-2; the match to TRBD1 covers 7 bases. This CDR3 region has 18 residues. J gave up 1 base and V 0 bases, and 11 bases lay outside the gene matches. The germline V gene has CDR1 LNHDA and CDR2 SQIVND (reference sequence). CDR3 residues: CASSIDWERDSDNYGYTF. The CDR3 DNA follows: TGTGCCAGTAGTATAGATTGGGAACGGGACAGCGATAACTATGGCTACACCTTC.

The chain joins TRBV4-1 to TRBJ1-2, with D uncertain. Germline-derived CDR1 and CDR2 are MGHRA and YSYEKL. Between the trimmed V and J ends, which lost 0 bases and 4 bases, there was a span of 9 bases. The CDR3 consists of 14 residues. In nucleotides, the CDR3 is TGCGCCAGCAGCCAAGAAACCACTTCCTATGGCTACACCTTC. Residues: CASSQETTSYGYTF.

The chain has TRBV9 and TRBJ1-5; 7 bases fit TRBD1. V lost 4 bases and J lost 7; bases outside the gene matches: 17. The CDR3 sequence is 17 residues long. The germline V gene encodes CDR1 SGDLS and CDR2 YYNGEE. The CDR3 protein is CASSPGTFHRGLQPQHF. The CDR3 DNA is TGTGCCAGCAGCCCTGGGACGTTTCACAGGGGACTCCAGCCCCAGCATTTT.

This clonotype was observed a few times. This chain uses TRBV6-2 or TRBV6-3 with TRBJ2-3; 9 bases map to TRBD2. The V segment lost 5 bases and the J segment 6 bases; nucleotides outside the gene matches: 12. The CDR3 loop spans 16 amino acids. Germline CDR1 reads MNHEY; CDR2 reads SVGEGT. The CDR3 reads CASSPQRGAFQDTQYF. For the CDR3, the DNA is TGTGCCAGCAGTCCCCAGCGGGGGGCCTTTCAGGATACGCAGTATTTT.

The chain recombines TRBV24-1 with TRBJ2-1, with D uncertain. V was pared by 4 bases and J by 8 bases, with 5 bases between. Germline values: CDR1 KGHDR, CDR2 SFDVKD. The CDR3 is 11 amino acids. Here the CDR3 reads CATSDSDEQFF. As DNA, the CDR3 is TGTGCCACCAGTGACAGTGATGAGCAGTTCTTC.

There are many counts of this clonotype. The chain combines TRBV7-6 with TRBJ2-1; D is possibly TRBD1 or TRBD2 (5 bases each). The CDR3 has 15 residues. CDR1 and CDR2 (germline): SGHVS, FNYEAQ. Trimming pared 5 bases from V and 0 bases from J, leaving 11 bases between. CDR3 sequence: CASSPDGTSYNEQFF. The DNA of the CDR3 is TGTGCCAGCAGCCCTGACGGGACCTCCTACAATGAGCAGTTCTTC.

This clonotype came up a few times. The chain employs TRBV27 and TRBJ1-2, with D hard to call. This CDR3 has 15 amino acids. Germline CDR1 is MNHEY and CDR2 is SMNVEV (reference sequence). The ends were cut back, 3 bases at V and 8 bases at J, with 19 bases in the middle. CDR3 amino acids: CASSLWPNRPDGYTF. The CDR3 DNA sequence: TGTGCCAGCAGTTTGTGGCCGAACCGTCCAGACGGCTACACCTTC.

Points on this clonotype: This may stem from a read error, because a much larger clone lies one nucleotide away. CDR3 sequence: CVSSPLDRTQETQYF. The CDR3 bases are TGTGTCAGCAGCCCACTGGACAGGACCCAAGAGACCCAGTACTTC. The chain employs TRBV7-6 and TRBJ2-5; 7 bases match TRBD1. This CDR3 region has 15 residues. Germline V gene lookup returns CDR1 SGHVS and CDR2 FNYEAQ.

The rearrangement joins TRBV7-3 to TRBJ2-3, with D possibly matching TRBD1 (6 bases). This CDR3 comprises 15 residues. V shed 3 bases and J shed 0 bases, with 10 bases lying between them. Germline lookup yields CDR1 SGHTA and CDR2 FQGTGA. The CDR3, as DNA: TGTGCCAGCAGCTTGGTCGGACAGAGCACAGATACGCAGTATTTT. Encoded protein: CASSLVGQSTDTQYF.

There are many counts of this clonotype. The V and J genes are TRBV7-2 and TRBJ2-3; D is ambiguous. The V gene's germline CDR1 is SGHTA and CDR2 FQGNSA. V lost 5 bases, J lost 1 base, and 13 bases lay in between. The CDR3 is 15 amino acids. CDR3 in amino acids: CASSIGRRGTDTQYF. CDR3 sequence (DNA): TGTGCCAGCAGCATCGGCAGACGGGGCACAGATACGCAGTATTTT.

This sequence joins TRBV4-1 and TRBJ2-7; D ambiguous. The CDR3 has 13 amino acids. CDR1 is MGHRA, CDR2 YSYEKL, per germline. The V end lost 4 bases, the J end lost 2 bases, and 9 bases lay between the germline ends. Here the CDR3 DNA reads TGCGCCAGCAGCCCTGGATACCCCTACGAGCAGTACTTC. Encoded protein: CASSPGYPYEQYF.

This clonotype was observed a few times. The V call is TRBV29-1, the J call TRBJ2-3; possibly TRBD1 for D (6 bases). V gave up 6 bases and J gave up 4 bases, with 26 bases separating them. Germline values: CDR1 SQVTM, CDR2 ANQGSEA. This CDR3 spans 17 amino acids. The DNA of the CDR3 is TGCAGCGTCATTGAAGATCGGATCAGGGGATGGCCAGATACGCAGTATTTT. It specifies CSVIEDRIRGWPDTQYF.

Ten or more counts support this clonotype. CDR3 sequence: CASCPYMGTEAFF. CDR3 in DNA: TGTGCCAGCTGTCCATATATGGGCACTGAAGCTTTCTTT. The chain uses TRBV6-1 and TRBJ1-1, with unresolved D. Germline values: CDR1 MNHNS, CDR2 SASEGT. V lost 8 bases to trimming and J lost 4 bases, with 14 bases between them. The CDR3 is made up of 13 amino acids.

This clonotype occurred many times. The V gene is TRBV7-2, the J gene TRBJ2-7; D may correspond to TRBD1 or TRBD2 (5 bases each). The V gene's germline CDR1 is SGHTA and CDR2 FQGNSA. Between the trimmed V and J ends, which lost 5 bases and 2 bases, there was a span of 13 bases. The CDR3 spans 14 residues. As DNA, the CDR3 is TGTGCCAGCAGCCACCGGGACGGCCCCTACGAGCAGTACTTC. It codes for CASSHRDGPYEQYF. Based on the CDR3 plus reference TRBV7-2 and TRBJ2-7, the full variable domain is GAGVSQSPSNKVTEKGKDVELRCDPISGHTALYWYRQSLGQGLEFLIYFQGNSAPDKSGLPSDRFSAERTGGSVSTLTIQRTQQEDSAVYLCASSHRDGPYEQYFGPGTRLTVT.

V gene TRBV10-3 combines with J gene TRBJ2-7, with a weak D call TRBD1 (6 bases). Germline V gene lookup returns CDR1 ENHRY and CDR2 SYGVKD. V lost 2 bases and J lost 2, with 10 bases in between. This CDR3 is 14 amino acids long. The CDR3 DNA is TGTGCCATCAGTGAGCTGGACAGAACCTACGAGCAGTACGTC. The encoded protein is CAISELDRTYEQYV.

The V gene is TRBV28, the J gene TRBJ2-2; D gene ambiguous. Germline loops: CDR1 MDHEN, CDR2 SYDVKM. This CDR3 region has 14 residues. V lost 5 bases, J lost 6 bases, and 13 bases lay in between. The CDR3: CASSPHPGAGELFF. CDR3 nucleotides: TGTGCCAGCAGTCCACACCCAGGAGCCGGGGAGCTGTTTTTT.

The chain couples TRBV7-9 to TRBJ1-2; D unresolved. From germline, CDR1 is SEHNR and CDR2 FQNEAQ (reference sequence). The germline V and J ends were trimmed by 1 base and 8 bases, with 17 bases remaining between them. There are 15 residues in the CDR3. CDR3 nucleotides: TGTGCCAGCAGCTTAGGTCAGCCTCCCCATCGAGGCTACACCTTC. The encoded protein is CASSLGQPPHRGYTF. The variable domain in full, with the rest retrieved from reference TRBV7-9 and TRBJ1-2, is DTGVSQNPRHKITKRGQNVTFRCDPISEHNRLYWYRQTLGQGPEFLTYFQNEAQLEKSRLLSDRFSAERPKGSFSTLEIQRTEQGDSAMYLCASSLGQPPHRGYTFGSGTRLTVV.

The sample holds a few counts of this clonotype. V usage is TRBV25-1 and J usage is TRBJ2-3; D possibly matches TRBD1 or TRBD2 (5 bases each). V was cut by 2 bases and J by 2 bases, with 14 bases left in between. The CDR3 covers 16 residues. CDR1 and CDR2 from the germline V gene are MGHDK and SYGVNS. CDR3 coding DNA: TGTGCCAGCAGTGAAGAGGGACCATCATCCACAGATACGCAGTATTTT. Translated, it gives CASSEEGPSSTDTQYF.

This clonotype was found many times. The chain employs TRBV7-2 and TRBJ1-4, with TRBD1 as a possible D gene (6 bases). From germline, CDR1 is SGHTA and CDR2 FQGNSA. The V gene lost 1 base and the J gene lost 4 bases, with 10 bases spanning the gap. The CDR3 is 15 amino acids. CDR3 residues: CASSLVDSNNEKLFF. Here the CDR3 DNA reads TGTGCCAGCAGCTTAGTGGACAGCAATAATGAAAAACTGTTTTTT.

V and J are TRBV27 and TRBJ2-4; D is perhaps TRBD2 (7 bases). Germline V gives CDR1 MNHEY, CDR2 SMNVEV (reference sequence). The CDR3 sequence is 16 residues long. Trimming removed 4 bases from V and 1 base from J, with 14 bases in between. Written as DNA, the CDR3 is TGTGCCAGCAGTTCCCCGGCGGGGGCGGCCAAAAACATTCAGTACTTC. Amino acid sequence: CASSSPAGAAKNIQYF.

The rearrangement joins TRBV9 to TRBJ2-1, with D tentatively TRBD2 (7 bases). The CDR3 covers 19 residues. Germline V CDR1 and CDR2: SGDLS, YYNGEE. Trimming left V 0 bases short and J 0 bases short, with 19 bases between. The CDR3 DNA sequence: TGTGCCAGCAGCGTAGAGGGGGGGGGACGGGGGAGCTCCTACAATGAGCAGTTCTTC. The encoded protein is CASSVEGGGRGSSYNEQFF.

This clonotype was seen a handful of times. The chain recombines TRBV12-3 or TRBV12-4 with TRBJ2-5; the D gene is possibly TRBD2 (5 bases). This CDR3 region has 13 residues. Trimming took 3 bases from V and 3 from J, leaving 8 bases between them. CDR3 sequence: CASSFGLKETQYF. CDR3 DNA sequence: TGTGCCAGCAGTTTCGGACTTAAAGAGACCCAGTACTTC.

This clonotype was observed a single time. The chain is built from TRBV27 and TRBJ2-3, with 9 bases identical to TRBD1. Germline V gives CDR1 MNHEY, CDR2 SMNVEV (reference sequence). V shed 6 bases, J shed 5 bases, and the junction held 15 bases outside the gene matches. This CDR3 contains 17 residues. In nucleotides, the CDR3 is TGTGCCAGCAGACAGACGAACAGGGGGCGGAGAGAAGATACGCAGTATTTT. Translation: CASRQTNRGRREDTQYF.

The rearrangement joins TRBV12-3 or TRBV12-4 to TRBJ1-2; 8 positions match TRBD1. V dropped 5 bases and J dropped 5; count of bases not matched to a gene: 7. The CDR3 sequence is 14 residues long. CDR3 sequence reads: CASSPRDRFYGYTF. CDR3 bases: TGTGCCAGCAGTCCGAGGGACAGGTTTTATGGCTACACCTTC.

The chain uses TRBV10-2 and TRBJ2-5; 8 nucleotides line up with TRBD2. This CDR3 is 16 amino acids long. CDR1 and CDR2 from the germline V gene are WSHSY and SAAADI. The J segment lost 4 bases and the V segment lost 4 bases, leaving 11 bases of the junction unmatched. CDR3 sequence reads: CASSGLSAGVPETQYF. The DNA of the CDR3 is TGCGCCAGCAGTGGCCTCTCAGCGGGGGTTCCAGAGACCCAGTACTTC.